The clone carrying this TCR beta chain has only a few counts. Source study methods: A typical sample had around 90,000 TCRs, with about 23,224 to 690,600 overall. TCRdb used MiXCR to reprocess the 5' RACE reads, holding one entry per CDR3 protein. These V and J calls are TCRdb output, not the study's own analysis. The table lists approximately 110,000 distinct CDR3 sequences, around a fifth of them singletons. Total RNA extraction was carried out from unfractionated whole blood. These data are taken from a study of human T cells and chemical hapten exposure. The ends were cut back, 6 bases at V and 7 bases at J, with 12 bases in the middle. The CDR3 has 11 residues. The germline CDR1 and CDR2 sequences are DFQATT and SNEGSKA (reference sequence).

The receptor's source is a human donor in good health. V is TRBV20-1 and J is TRBJ2-5; no clear D. CDR3 protein: CSAPYRATQYF. CDR3 DNA: TGCAGTGCCCCGTATCGCGCGACCCAGTACTTC.